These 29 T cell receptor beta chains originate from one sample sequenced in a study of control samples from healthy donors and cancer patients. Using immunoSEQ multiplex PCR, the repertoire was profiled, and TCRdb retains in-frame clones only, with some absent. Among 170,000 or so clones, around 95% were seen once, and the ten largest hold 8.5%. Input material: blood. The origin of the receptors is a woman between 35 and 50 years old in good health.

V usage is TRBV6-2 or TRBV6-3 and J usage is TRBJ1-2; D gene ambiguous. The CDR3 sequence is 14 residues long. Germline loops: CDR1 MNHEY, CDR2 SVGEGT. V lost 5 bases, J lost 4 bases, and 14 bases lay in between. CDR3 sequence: CASSPTVGPYGYTF. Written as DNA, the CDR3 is TGTGCCAGCAGTCCGACCGTCGGGCCCTATGGCTACACCTTC.

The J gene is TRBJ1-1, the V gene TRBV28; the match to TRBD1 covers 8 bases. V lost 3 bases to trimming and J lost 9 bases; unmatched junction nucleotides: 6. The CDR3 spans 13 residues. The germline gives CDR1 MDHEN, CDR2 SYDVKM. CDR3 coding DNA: TGTGCCAGCAGTTTGCGACAGGGGACAAAAGCTTTCTTT. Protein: CASSLRQGTKAFF.

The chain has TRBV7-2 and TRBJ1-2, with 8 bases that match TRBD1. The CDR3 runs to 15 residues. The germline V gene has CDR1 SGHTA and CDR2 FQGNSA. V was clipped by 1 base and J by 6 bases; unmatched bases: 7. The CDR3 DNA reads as TGTGCCAGCAGCTTAGGGCCCAGGGGGCAAGATGGCTACACCTTC. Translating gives CASSLGPRGQDGYTF.

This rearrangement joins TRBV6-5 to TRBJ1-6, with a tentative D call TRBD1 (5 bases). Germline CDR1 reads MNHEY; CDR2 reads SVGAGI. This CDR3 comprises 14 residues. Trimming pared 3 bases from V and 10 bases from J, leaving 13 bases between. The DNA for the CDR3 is TGTGCCAGCAGTTATGGGACCTCAGGATCACCCCTCCACTTT. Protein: CASSYGTSGSPLHF.

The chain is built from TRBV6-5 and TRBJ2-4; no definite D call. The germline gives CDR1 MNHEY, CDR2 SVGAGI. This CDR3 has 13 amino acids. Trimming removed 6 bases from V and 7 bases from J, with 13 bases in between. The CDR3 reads CASSLGESNIQYF. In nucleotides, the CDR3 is TGTGCCAGCAGCCTCGGTGAATCCAACATTCAGTACTTC.

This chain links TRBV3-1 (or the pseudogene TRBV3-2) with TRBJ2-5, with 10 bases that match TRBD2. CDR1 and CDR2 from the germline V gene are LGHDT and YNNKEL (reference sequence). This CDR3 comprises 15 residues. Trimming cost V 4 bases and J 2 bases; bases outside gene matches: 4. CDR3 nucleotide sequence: TGTGCCAGCAGCCTAGCGGGGGGTCTACAAGAGACCCAGTACTTC. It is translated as CASSLAGGLQETQYF.

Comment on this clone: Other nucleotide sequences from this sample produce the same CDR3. The CDR3 DNA reads as TGTGCCAGTAGTATTGGTACAGGTTGGGGCACTGAAGCTTTCTTT. Amino acids: CASSIGTGWGTEAFF. This chain connects TRBV19 to TRBJ1-1; D might be TRBD1 (5 bases). Germline-derived CDR1 and CDR2 are LNHDA and SQIVND (reference sequence). The CDR3 has 15 residues. V was trimmed by 3 bases and J by 4 bases, leaving 15 bases between them.

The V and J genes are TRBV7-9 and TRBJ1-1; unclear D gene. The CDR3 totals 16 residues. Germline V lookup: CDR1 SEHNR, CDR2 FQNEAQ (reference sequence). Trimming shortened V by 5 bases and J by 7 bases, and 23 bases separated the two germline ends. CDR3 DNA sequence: TGTGCCAGCAGCCCCGGGAGAGTCCGCACGCACGATGAAGCTTTCTTT. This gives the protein CASSPGRVRTHDEAFF. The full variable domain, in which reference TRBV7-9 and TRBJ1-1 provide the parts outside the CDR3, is DTGVSQNPRHKITKRGQNVTFRCDPISEHNRLYWYRQTLGQGPEFLTYFQNEAQLEKSRLLSDRFSAERPKGSFSTLEIQRTEQGDSAMYLCASSPGRVRTHDEAFFGQGTRLTVV.

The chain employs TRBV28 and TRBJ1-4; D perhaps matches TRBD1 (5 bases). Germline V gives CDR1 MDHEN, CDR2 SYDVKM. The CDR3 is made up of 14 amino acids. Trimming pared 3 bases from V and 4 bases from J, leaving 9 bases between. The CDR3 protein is CASSFLGLNEKLFF. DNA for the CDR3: TGTGCCAGCAGTTTCTTGGGGCTTAATGAAAAACTGTTTTTT.

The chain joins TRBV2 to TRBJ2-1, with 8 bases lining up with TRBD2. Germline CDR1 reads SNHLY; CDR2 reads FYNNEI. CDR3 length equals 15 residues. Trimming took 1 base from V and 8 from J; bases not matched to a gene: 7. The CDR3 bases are TGTGCCAGCAGTGAAGGGAGCGGGAGATCCGATGAGCAGTTCTTC. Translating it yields CASSEGSGRSDEQFF.

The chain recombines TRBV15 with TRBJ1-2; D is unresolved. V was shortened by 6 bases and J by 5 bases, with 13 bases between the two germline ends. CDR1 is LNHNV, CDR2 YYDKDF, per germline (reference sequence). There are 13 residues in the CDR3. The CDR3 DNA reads TGTGCCACCAGACAACCTGCCCAATATGGCTACACCTTC. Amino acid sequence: CATRQPAQYGYTF.

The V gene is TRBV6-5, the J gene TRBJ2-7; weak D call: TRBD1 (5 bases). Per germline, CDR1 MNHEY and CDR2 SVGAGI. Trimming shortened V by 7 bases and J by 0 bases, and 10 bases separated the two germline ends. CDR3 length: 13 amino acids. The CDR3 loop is CASTQDHSYEQYF. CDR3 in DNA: TGTGCCAGCACACAGGATCACTCCTACGAGCAGTACTTC.

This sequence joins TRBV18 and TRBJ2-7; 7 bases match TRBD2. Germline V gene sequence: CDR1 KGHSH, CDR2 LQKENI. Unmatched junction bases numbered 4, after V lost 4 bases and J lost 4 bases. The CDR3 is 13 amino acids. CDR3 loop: CASSRDYIYEQYF. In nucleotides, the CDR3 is TGTGCCAGCTCACGGGACTACATATACGAGCAGTACTTC.

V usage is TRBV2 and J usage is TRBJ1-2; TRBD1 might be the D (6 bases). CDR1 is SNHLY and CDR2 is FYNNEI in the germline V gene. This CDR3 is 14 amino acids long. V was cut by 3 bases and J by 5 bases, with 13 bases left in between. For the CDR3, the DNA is TGTGCCAGCAGTGAGCAGGGGCCCTTTTATGGCTACACCTTC. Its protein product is CASSEQGPFYGYTF.

The CDR3 loop reads CASSFSAWTGFHQQYF. In DNA form, the CDR3 reads TGTGCCAGCAGCTTCTCCGCGTGGACAGGGTTTCATCAGCAGTACTTC. The chain employs TRBV13 and TRBJ2-7; 8 bases are a match to TRBD1. With V trimmed by 3 bases and J by 8 bases, 15 bases remained unmatched. CDR1 and CDR2 (germline): PRHDT, FYEKMQ (reference sequence). This CDR3 region has 16 residues.

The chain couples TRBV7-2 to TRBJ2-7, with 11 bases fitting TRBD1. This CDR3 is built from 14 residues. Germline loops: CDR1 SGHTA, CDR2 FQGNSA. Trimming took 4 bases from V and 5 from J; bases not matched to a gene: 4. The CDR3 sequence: CASSWTGQGDEQYF. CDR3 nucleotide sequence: TGTGCCAGCAGCTGGACGGGACAGGGGGACGAGCAGTACTTC.

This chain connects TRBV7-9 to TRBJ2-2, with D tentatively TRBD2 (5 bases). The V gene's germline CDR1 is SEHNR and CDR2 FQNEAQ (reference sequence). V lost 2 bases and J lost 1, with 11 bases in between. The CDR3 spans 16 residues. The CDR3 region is CASSLYLAMNTGELFF. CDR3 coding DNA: TGTGCCAGCAGCTTATATTTAGCGATGAACACCGGGGAGCTGTTTTTT.

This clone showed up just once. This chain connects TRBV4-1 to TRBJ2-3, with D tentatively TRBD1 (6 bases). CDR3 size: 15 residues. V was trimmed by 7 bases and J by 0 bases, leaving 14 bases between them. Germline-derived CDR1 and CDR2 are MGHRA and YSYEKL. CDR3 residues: CASTAEDSSTDTQYF. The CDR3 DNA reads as TGCGCCAGCACTGCCGAGGACAGTAGCACAGATACGCAGTATTTT.

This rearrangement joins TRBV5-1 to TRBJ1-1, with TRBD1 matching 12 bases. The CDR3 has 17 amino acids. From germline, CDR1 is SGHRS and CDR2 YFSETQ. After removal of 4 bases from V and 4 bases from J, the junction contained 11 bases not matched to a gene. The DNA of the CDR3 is TGCGCCAGCAGCAGAGGGACAGGGGGCGAGATTAGCACTGAAGCTTTCTTT. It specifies CASSRGTGGEISTEAFF.

CDR3 residues: CASGVSGTGGTEAFF. The CDR3 bases are TGTGCCAGTGGCGTCTCCGGGACAGGGGGCACTGAAGCTTTCTTT. The chain recombines TRBV19 with TRBJ1-1; 11 nucleotides line up with TRBD1. CDR3 length equals 15 residues. With 8 bases clipped from V and 4 bases from J, the junction kept 9 bases outside the gene matches. Germline V gene data show CDR1 as LNHDA and CDR2 as SQIVND (reference sequence).

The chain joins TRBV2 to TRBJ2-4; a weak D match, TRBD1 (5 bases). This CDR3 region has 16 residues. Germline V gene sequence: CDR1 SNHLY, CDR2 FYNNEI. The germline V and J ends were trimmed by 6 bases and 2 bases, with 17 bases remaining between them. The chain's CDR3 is CASRDSNRRTKNIQYF. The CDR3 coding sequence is TGTGCCAGCAGAGACTCGAACAGGAGAACCAAAAACATTCAGTACTTC.

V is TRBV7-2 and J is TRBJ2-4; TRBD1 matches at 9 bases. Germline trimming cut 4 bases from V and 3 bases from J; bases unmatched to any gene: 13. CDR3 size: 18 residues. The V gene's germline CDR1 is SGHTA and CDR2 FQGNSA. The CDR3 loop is CASSWGQGSLKDKNIQYF. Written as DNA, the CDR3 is TGTGCCAGCAGCTGGGGACAGGGCTCATTAAAGGACAAAAACATTCAGTACTTC.

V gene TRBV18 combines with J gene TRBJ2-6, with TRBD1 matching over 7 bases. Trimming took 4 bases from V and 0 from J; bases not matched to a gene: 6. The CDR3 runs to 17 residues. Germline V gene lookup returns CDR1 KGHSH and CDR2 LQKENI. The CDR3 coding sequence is TGTGCCAGCTCACGACAGGGAGTCTCCTCTGGGGCCAACGTCCTGACTTTC. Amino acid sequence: CASSRQGVSSGANVLTF.

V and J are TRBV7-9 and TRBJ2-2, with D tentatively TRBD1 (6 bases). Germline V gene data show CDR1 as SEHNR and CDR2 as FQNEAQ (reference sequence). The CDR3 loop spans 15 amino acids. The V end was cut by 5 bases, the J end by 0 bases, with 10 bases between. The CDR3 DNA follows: TGTGCCAGCAGCGCGCGGACAGCGAACACCGGGGAGCTGTTTTTT. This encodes CASSARTANTGELFF. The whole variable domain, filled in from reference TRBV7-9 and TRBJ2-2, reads DTGVSQNPRHKITKRGQNVTFRCDPISEHNRLYWYRQTLGQGPEFLTYFQNEAQLEKSRLLSDRFSAERPKGSFSTLEIQRTEQGDSAMYLCASSARTANTGELFFGEGSRLTVL.

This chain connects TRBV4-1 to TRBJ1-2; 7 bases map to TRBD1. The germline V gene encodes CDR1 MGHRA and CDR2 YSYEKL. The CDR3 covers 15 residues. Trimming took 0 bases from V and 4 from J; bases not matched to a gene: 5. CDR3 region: CASSQDPGTAYGYTF. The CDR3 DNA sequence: TGCGCCAGCAGCCAAGATCCCGGGACAGCCTATGGCTACACCTTC.

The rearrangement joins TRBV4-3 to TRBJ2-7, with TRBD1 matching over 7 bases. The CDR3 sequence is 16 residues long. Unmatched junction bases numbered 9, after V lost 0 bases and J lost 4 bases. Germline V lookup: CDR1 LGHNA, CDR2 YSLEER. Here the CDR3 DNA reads TGCGCCAGCAGCCAAGACCCCAGAGGGGGCCGTTACGAGCAGTACTTC. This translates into CASSQDPRGGRYEQYF.

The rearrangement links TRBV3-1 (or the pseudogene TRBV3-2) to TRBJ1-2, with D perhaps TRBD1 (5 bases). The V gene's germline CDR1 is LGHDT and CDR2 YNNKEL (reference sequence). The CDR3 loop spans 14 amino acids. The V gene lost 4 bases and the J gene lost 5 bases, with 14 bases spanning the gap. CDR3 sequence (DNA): TGTGCCAGCAGCCCGACGAGGGGTGGGTATGGCTACACCTTC. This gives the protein CASSPTRGGYGYTF.

For the CDR3, the DNA is TGTGCCAGCATGGGGGGCGCCAGCTACGAGCAGTACTTC. Encoded protein: CASMGGASYEQYF. This rearrangement joins TRBV27 to TRBJ2-7; the D call may be TRBD1 or TRBD2 (6 bases each). V was pared by 7 bases and J by 3 bases, with 13 bases between. Germline loops: CDR1 MNHEY, CDR2 SMNVEV (reference sequence). This CDR3 is built from 13 residues.

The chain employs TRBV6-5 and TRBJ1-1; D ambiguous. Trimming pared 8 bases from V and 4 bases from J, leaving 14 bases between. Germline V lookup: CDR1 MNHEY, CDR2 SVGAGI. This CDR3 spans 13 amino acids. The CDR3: CASLPSSGTEAFF. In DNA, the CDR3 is TGTGCCAGCCTACCTTCTAGCGGCACTGAAGCTTTCTTT.